This entry is about one TCR beta chain. This sample was included in a study of cytomegalovirus exposure and HLA in healthy donors. Across the study: In a later analysis, it was reported that the 110 or so validation repertoires had been produced on the same platform as the roughly 650 repertoires belonging to the first cohort.

This table comes from immunoSEQ multiplex PCR, and its TCRdb copy is limited to in-frame clones, with some not included. The data contain about 240,000 clones, around 86% of them singletons. The sequenced material came from PBMCs. This clonotype originated in a woman aged 30 to 39 in good health and CMV-seropositive.

CDR3 DNA sequence: TGCGCCAGCAGCCAAGTAGCGGGATTGCCAGATACGCAGTATTTT. As protein: CASSQVAGLPDTQYF. The chain couples TRBV4-1 to TRBJ2-3; 8 positions agree with TRBD2. The CDR3 extends over 15 amino acids. CDR1 MGHRA and CDR2 YSYEKL come from the germline V gene. With V trimmed by 1 base and J by 4 bases, 4 bases remained unmatched.